This paragraph reports one T cell receptor beta chain. These data come from a study of control samples from healthy donors and cancer patients. The germline V gene has CDR1 MGHDK and CDR2 SYGVNS. The V and J ends lost 7 bases and 3 bases respectively, with 10 bases between them. The CDR3 sequence is 12 residues long. TCRdb's copy holds only in-frame clones and misses some; the assay was immunoSEQ multiplex PCR. The sample carries 100,000 or so clones, about four fifths recorded once. The clonotype originates from a woman in her fifties or sixties in good health. Material for sequencing was blood. The chain has TRBV25-1 and TRBJ2-7, with D possibly being TRBD2 (5 bases). The CDR3 coding sequence is TGTGCCAGCAACACGGGAAACTACGAGCAGTACTTC. Translation: CASNTGNYEQYF.